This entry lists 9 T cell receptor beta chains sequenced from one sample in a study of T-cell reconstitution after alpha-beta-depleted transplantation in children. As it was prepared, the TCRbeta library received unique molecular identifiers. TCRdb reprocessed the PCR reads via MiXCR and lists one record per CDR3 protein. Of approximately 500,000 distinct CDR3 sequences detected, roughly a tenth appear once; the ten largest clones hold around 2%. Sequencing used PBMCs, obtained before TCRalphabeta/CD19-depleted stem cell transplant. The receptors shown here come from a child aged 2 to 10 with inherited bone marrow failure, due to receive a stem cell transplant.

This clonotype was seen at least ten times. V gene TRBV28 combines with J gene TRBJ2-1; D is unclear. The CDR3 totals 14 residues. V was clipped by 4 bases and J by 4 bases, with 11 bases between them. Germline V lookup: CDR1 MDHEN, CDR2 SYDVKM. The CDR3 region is CASSSVMGYNEQFF. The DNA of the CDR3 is TGTGCCAGCAGTTCTGTGATGGGGTACAATGAGCAGTTCTTC.

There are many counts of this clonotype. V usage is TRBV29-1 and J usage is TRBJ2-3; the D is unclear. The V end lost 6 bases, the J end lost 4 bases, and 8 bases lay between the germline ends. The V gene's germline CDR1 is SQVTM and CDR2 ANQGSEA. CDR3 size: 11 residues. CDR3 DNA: TGCAGCGTAGCAGGCCCAGATACGCAGTATTTT. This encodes CSVAGPDTQYF.

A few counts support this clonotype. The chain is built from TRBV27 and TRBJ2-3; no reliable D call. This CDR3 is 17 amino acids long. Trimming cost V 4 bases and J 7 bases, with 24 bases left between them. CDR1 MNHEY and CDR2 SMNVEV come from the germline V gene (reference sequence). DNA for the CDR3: TGTGCCAGCAGTTCCCCCAACCGGGCCTTACCCACTTATACGCAGTATTTT. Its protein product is CASSSPNRALPTYTQYF.

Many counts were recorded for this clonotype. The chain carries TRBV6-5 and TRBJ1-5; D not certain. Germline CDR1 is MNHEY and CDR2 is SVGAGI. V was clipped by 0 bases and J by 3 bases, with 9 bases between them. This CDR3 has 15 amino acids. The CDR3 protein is CASSYSPDSNQPQHF. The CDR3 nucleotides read TGTGCCAGCAGTTACTCTCCGGACTCCAATCAGCCCCAGCATTTT.

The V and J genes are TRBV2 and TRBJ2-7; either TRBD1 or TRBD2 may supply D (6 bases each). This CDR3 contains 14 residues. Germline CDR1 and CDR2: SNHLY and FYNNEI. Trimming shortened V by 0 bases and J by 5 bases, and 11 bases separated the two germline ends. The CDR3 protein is CASSEALGGHEQYF. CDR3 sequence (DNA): TGTGCCAGCAGTGAAGCGCTTGGGGGGCACGAGCAGTACTTC.

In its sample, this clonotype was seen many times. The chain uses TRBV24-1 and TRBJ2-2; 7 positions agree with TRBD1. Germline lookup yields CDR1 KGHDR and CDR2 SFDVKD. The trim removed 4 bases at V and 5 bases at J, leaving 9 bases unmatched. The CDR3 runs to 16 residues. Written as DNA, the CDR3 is TGTGCCACCAGTGAGACGACAGGGAGTAAGACCGGGGAGCTGTTTTTT. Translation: CATSETTGSKTGELFF.

Written as DNA, the CDR3 is TGCAGTGCTCCAGACATAGCGGGAGGGCCCTACAATGAGCAGTTCTTC. Protein product: CSAPDIAGGPYNEQFF. The chain carries TRBV20-1 and TRBJ2-1; 11 bases line up with TRBD2. This CDR3 is 16 amino acids long. The junction had 8 bases not matched to a gene; V was cut back by 5 bases and J by 2 bases. Germline-derived CDR1 and CDR2 are DFQATT and SNEGSKA (reference sequence).

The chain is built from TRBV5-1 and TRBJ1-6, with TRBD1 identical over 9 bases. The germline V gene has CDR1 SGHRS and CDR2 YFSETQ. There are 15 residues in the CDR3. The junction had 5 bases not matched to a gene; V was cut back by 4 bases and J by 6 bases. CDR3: CASSTGQGTNSPLHF. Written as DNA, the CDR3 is TGCGCCAGCAGCACGGGACAGGGTACTAATTCACCCCTCCACTTT.

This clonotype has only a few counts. The CDR3: CASSNDGQYTEAFF. CDR3 in DNA: TGTGCCAGCAGCAATGATGGACAGTACACTGAAGCTTTCTTT. The chain employs TRBV21-1 and TRBJ1-1; TRBD1, the D gene given by the table, was not confirmed from the DNA. TRBV21-1 is listed as a pseudogene. CDR3 size: 14 residues.